Shown below are 17 T cell receptor beta chains from a single sample sequenced in a study of identical twins. Via MiXCR, TCRdb re-called the 5' RACE reads, giving one row per CDR3 protein. The table includes under 500,000 distinct CDR3 sequences, roughly an eighth detected once. In addition, the sample was reused for a study of yellow fever vaccine responses in identical twins.

The sequencing input was CD4+ T cells sorted from blood. The receptors here all came from a woman between 18 and 30 years old in good health.

This clonotype has only a few counts. The V call is TRBV12-3 or TRBV12-4, the J call TRBJ2-7, with TRBD2 identical over 14 bases. The CDR3 has 15 amino acids. Trimming took 5 bases from V and 7 from J; bases not matched to a gene: 7. The CDR3 loop reads CASSPGTSGSIEQYF. CDR3 DNA: TGTGCCAGCAGTCCCGGGACTAGCGGGAGTATAGAGCAGTACTTC.

This clonotype has only a few counts. V is TRBV20-1 and J is TRBJ2-1, with 14 positions matching TRBD2. The CDR3 loop spans 15 amino acids. The V gene's germline CDR1 is DFQATT and CDR2 SNEGSKA (reference sequence). V trimming: 5 bases; J trimming: 6 bases; junction bases outside the gene matches: 6. The CDR3 protein is CSAEPGLAGVNEQFF. CDR3 DNA: TGCAGTGCTGAACCGGGACTAGCGGGAGTCAATGAGCAGTTCTTC.

This clonotype was detected only a few times. CDR3 DNA: TGTGCCAGCAGTGAGGCCCCCCCGGCGAAGACCCAGTACTTC. Its protein product is CASSEAPPAKTQYF. The chain employs TRBV2 and TRBJ2-5; D uncertain. The CDR3 sequence is 14 residues long. Between the trimmed V and J ends, which lost 3 bases and 6 bases, there was a span of 14 bases. CDR1 and CDR2 (germline): SNHLY, FYNNEI.

This sequence joins TRBV12-3 or TRBV12-4 and TRBJ1-4; the D is unclear. The ends were cut back, 4 bases at V and 3 bases at J, with 18 bases in the middle. The CDR3 length is 17 residues. The CDR3 region has the DNA TGTGCCAGCAGTTCCCGTGGGCCCTTCATATCTAATGAAAAACTGTTTTTT. It yields the protein CASSSRGPFISNEKLFF.

V is TRBV10-3 and J is TRBJ2-7; D perhaps matches TRBD2 (6 bases). V shed 0 bases and J shed 2 bases, with 11 bases lying between them. The germline CDR1 and CDR2 sequences are ENHRY and SYGVKD. CDR3 length equals 15 residues. The CDR3 coding sequence is TGTGCCATCAGTGAGTCGGGACTGTCGACCTACGAGCAGTACTTC. It encodes CAISESGLSTYEQYF.

This chain links TRBV11-2 with TRBJ2-3, with a tentative D call TRBD1 (6 bases). From germline, CDR1 is SGHAT and CDR2 FQNNGV. There are 15 residues in the CDR3. V was clipped by 2 bases and J by 3 bases, with 12 bases between them. The CDR3 DNA follows: TGTGCCAGCAGCTTAAGGGTCAGGGGAACAGATACGCAGTATTTT. As protein: CASSLRVRGTDTQYF.

V and J are TRBV18 and TRBJ2-3; D is possibly TRBD1 or TRBD2 (6 bases each). Trimming stripped 7 bases from V and 0 bases from J, with 11 bases between. The CDR3 is made up of 14 amino acids. Looked up from germline, CDR1 is KGHSH and CDR2 is LQKENI. The CDR3 nucleotides are TGTGCCAGCTTACGGAGGGGGAGCACAGATACGCAGTATTTT. As protein: CASLRRGSTDTQYF.

This clonotype turned up a few times. The chain joins TRBV4-1 to TRBJ2-7; 8 bases are shared with TRBD2. Losses at the gene ends were 2 bases for V and 4 bases for J; bases not matched to a gene: 7. Germline CDR1 MGHRA, CDR2 YSYEKL. The CDR3 loop spans 15 amino acids. CDR3 DNA: TGCGCCAGCAGCCAACTTCCGGGACTAGAATACGAGCAGTACTTC. It is translated as CASSQLPGLEYEQYF.

The chain is built from TRBV29-1 and TRBJ1-1; D not resolved. The CDR3 has 15 residues. The germline V gene encodes CDR1 SQVTM and CDR2 ANQGSEA. V was cut by 2 bases and J by 0 bases, with 13 bases left in between. The CDR3 spells CSVERAGRLNTEAFF. The CDR3 nucleotides are TGCAGCGTTGAACGGGCAGGTCGATTGAACACTGAAGCTTTCTTT.

In regard to this clonotype: Since a much larger clone is just one base distant, this may be a read error. The rearrangement links TRBV12-3 or TRBV12-4 to TRBJ2-2; D is tentatively TRBD1 or TRBD2 (5 bases each). The length of the CDR3 is 18 residues. The CDR3 DNA sequence: TGTGCCATCAGTTTAGCGCGAACCGGGACCTCGAACACCGGGGAGCTGTTTTTT. This sequence encodes CAISLARTGTSNTGELFF.

This clonotype came up a few times. V and J are TRBV29-1 and TRBJ2-3; D unresolved. V was cut by 3 bases and J by 1 base, with 5 bases left in between. Germline V CDR1 and CDR2: SQVTM, ANQGSEA. The CDR3 runs to 12 residues. The CDR3 spells CSVDLGTDTQYF. Here the CDR3 DNA reads TGCAGCGTTGACTTGGGCACAGATACGCAGTATTTT.

The rearrangement joins TRBV28 to TRBJ2-7, with 10 nucleotides matching TRBD2. This CDR3 contains 15 residues. The V gene's germline CDR1 is MDHEN and CDR2 SYDVKM. V was pared by 3 bases and J by 5 bases, with 7 bases of the junction left unmatched. The CDR3 nucleotides read TGTGCCAGCAGTTTTTGGAAGCGGGAGGGAGACGAGCAGTACTTC. It yields the protein CASSFWKREGDEQYF. The full variable domain, rest sourced from reference TRBV28 and TRBJ2-7, is DVKVTQSSRYLVKRTGEKVFLECVQDMDHENMFWYRQDPGLGLRLIYFSYDVKMKEKGDIPEGYSVSREKKERFSLILESASTNQTSMYLCASSFWKREGDEQYFGPGTRLTVT.

This clonotype was seen a few times. The gene calls are TRBV30 and TRBJ2-3; 11 positions match TRBD2. V shed 1 base and J 0 bases; nucleotides not matched to a gene: 3. This CDR3 region has 16 residues. Germline lookup yields CDR1 GTSNPN and CDR2 SVGIG (reference sequence). CDR3 residues: CAWSGLAGTSTDTQYF. For the CDR3, the DNA is TGTGCCTGGAGTGGACTAGCGGGGACGAGCACAGATACGCAGTATTTT. Using reference TRBV30 and TRBJ2-3 for the parts outside the CDR3, the full variable domain is SQTIHQWPATLVQPVGSPLSLECTVEGTSNPNLYWYRQAAGRGLQLLFYSVGIGQISSEVPQNLSASRPQDRQFILSSKKLLLSDSGFYLCAWSGLAGTSTDTQYFGPGTRLTVL.

The chain links TRBV28 to TRBJ1-5; D may be TRBD1 (6 bases). The germline CDR1 and CDR2 sequences are MDHEN and SYDVKM. The ends were cut back, 7 bases at V and 3 bases at J, with 16 bases in the middle. The CDR3 is 15 amino acids. This CDR3 reads CASKPSGTNNQPQHF. CDR3 coding DNA: TGTGCCAGCAAACCCTCCGGGACAAACAATCAGCCCCAGCATTTT.

This clonotype was detected many times. The rearrangement joins TRBV6-2 or TRBV6-3 to TRBJ2-1, with 9 bases matching TRBD2. Germline V lookup: CDR1 MNHEY, CDR2 SVGEGT. The CDR3 is 15 residues long. The ends lost 6 bases at V and 6 bases at J; junction bases unmatched: 9. The CDR3 nucleotides are TGTGCCAGCAGCCTTAGCGGGAGTTTGACCAATGAGCAGTTCTTC. Translated, it gives CASSLSGSLTNEQFF.

In DNA, the CDR3 is TGTGCCAGCAGTTTAGTGTGGGCTAGCGGGGGAAGCACAGATACGCAGTATTTT. It translates to CASSLVWASGGSTDTQYF. The chain is built from TRBV12-3 or TRBV12-4 and TRBJ2-3; 10 positions agree with TRBD2. Trimming removed 1 base from V and 0 bases from J; junction bases left unmatched: 7. The CDR3 sequence is 18 residues long.

The chain uses TRBV18 and TRBJ2-5; D gene ambiguous. Trimming removed 6 bases from V and 1 base from J, with 12 bases in between. Germline values: CDR1 KGHSH, CDR2 LQKENI. The CDR3 is 14 residues long. CDR3 nucleotide sequence: TGTGCCAGCTCGCCTCAAGAACTCCAAGAGACCCAGTACTTC. Its translation is CASSPQELQETQYF.